The 27 T cell receptor beta chains below were found in one sample sequenced in a study of beta chain features in type 1 diabetes. Findings and caveats of the study: In every one of the four CD4+ subsets, TCRB CDR3s were moderately but significantly shorter in Type 1 diabetes patients.

Expressed TCRB transcripts were sequenced because the isolated RNA had all been reverse transcribed beforehand. Data came from immunoSEQ multiplex PCR; TCRdb stores just in-frame clones and leaves some out. The table has 95,000 to 150,000 clones, roughly 15% seen once. These TCRs are of unknown antigen specificity. The sequenced sample was central memory CD4+ T cells from blood. Receptors were obtained from a young man with type 1 diabetes.

This clone was seen a few times. This chain links TRBV6-6 with TRBJ1-2, with unresolved D. Trimming pared 6 bases from V and 8 bases from J, leaving 19 bases between. The CDR3 is 14 amino acids. The germline CDR1 and CDR2 sequences are MNHNY and SVGAGI (reference sequence). Written as DNA, the CDR3 is TGTGCCAGCAGCCACGGACCCGACGCGCTGGGCTACACCTTC. Encoded protein: CASSHGPDALGYTF.

This chain's CDR3 is CASSYRGQFTDTQYF. The CDR3 nucleotides are TGTGCCAGCAGTTACAGGGGACAATTCACAGATACGCAGTATTTT. V is TRBV5-5 and J is TRBJ2-3; 7 bases are a match to TRBD1. This CDR3 spans 15 amino acids. Germline V gene lookup returns CDR1 SGHKS and CDR2 YYEKEE (reference sequence). V gave up 5 bases and J gave up 2 bases; unmatched junction bases: 8.

The gene calls are TRBV13 and TRBJ2-3; D is unresolved. Deletions cut 2 bases from V and 2 bases from J, with 2 bases between. The CDR3 sequence is 12 residues long. The germline gives CDR1 PRHDT, CDR2 FYEKMQ (reference sequence). Here the CDR3 DNA reads TGTGCCAGCAGCTTAAACACAGATACGCAGTATTTT. Translated, it gives CASSLNTDTQYF.

The gene calls are TRBV9 and TRBJ1-6; D ambiguous. The CDR3 is 12 amino acids. Trimming shortened V by 1 base and J by 10 bases, and 6 bases separated the two germline ends. Germline-derived CDR1 and CDR2 are SGDLS and YYNGEE. In DNA, the CDR3 is TGTGCCAGCAGCGTACACGACTCACCCCTCCACTTT. Residues: CASSVHDSPLHF. The full variable domain, in which reference TRBV9 and TRBJ1-6 provide the parts outside the CDR3, is DSGVTQTPKHLITATGQRVTLRCSPRSGDLSVYWYQQSLDQGLQFLIQYYNGEERAKGNILERFSAQQFPDLHSELNLSSLELGDSALYFCASSVHDSPLHFGNGTRLTVT.

This clone was seen more than once but under ten times. The genes are TRBV7-2 and TRBJ2-1; D unresolved. Trimming stripped 0 bases from V and 4 bases from J, with 7 bases between. Per the germline V gene, CDR1 is SGHTA and CDR2 is FQGNSA. The CDR3 is 14 amino acids. The CDR3, as DNA: TGTGCCAGCAGCTTAGCCCACACTTACAATGAGCAGTTCTTC. It specifies CASSLAHTYNEQFF.

This clone was counted ten times or more. The gene calls are TRBV7-2 and TRBJ2-4; tentatively, D is TRBD2 (5 bases). CDR1 is SGHTA, CDR2 FQGNSA, per germline. V was trimmed by 5 bases and J by 1 base, leaving 12 bases between them. This CDR3 is 15 amino acids long. This CDR3 reads CASSRETGAKNIQYF. For the CDR3, the DNA is TGTGCCAGCAGCCGCGAGACGGGGGCCAAAAACATTCAGTACTTC.

The chain joins TRBV28 to TRBJ2-3, with D perhaps assigned TRBD1 or TRBD2 (6 bases each). Germline CDR1 MDHEN, CDR2 SYDVKM. With 7 bases removed from V and 2 bases from J, the gap between germline ends came to 19 bases. CDR3 size: 16 residues. The CDR3 DNA follows: TGTGCCAGCAAAGAGAGCGGAGGGGGTAACACAGATACGCAGTATTTT. Protein sequence: CASKESGGGNTDTQYF. The variable domain in full, completed from reference TRBV28 and TRBJ2-3, reads DVKVTQSSRYLVKRTGEKVFLECVQDMDHENMFWYRQDPGLGLRLIYFSYDVKMKEKGDIPEGYSVSREKKERFSLILESASTNQTSMYLCASKESGGGNTDTQYFGPGTRLTVL.

This rearrangement joins TRBV10-3 to TRBJ2-7, with TRBD1 matching over 7 bases. Germline V gene data show CDR1 as ENHRY and CDR2 as SYGVKD. The V segment lost 3 bases and the J segment 1 base; nucleotides outside the gene matches: 6. CDR3 length equals 15 residues. Here the CDR3 DNA reads TGTGCCATCAGTGACCCCCGGGACAGTTCCTACGAGCAGTACTTC. Translated, it gives CAISDPRDSSYEQYF.

This clone has a handful of counts. This may come from a read error, since a much larger clone is one base off. V usage is TRBV6-1 and J usage is TRBJ2-7, with 10 bases fitting TRBD1. CDR1 is MNHNS, CDR2 SASEGT, per germline. CDR3 length equals 14 residues. The junction had 3 bases not matched to a gene; V was cut back by 7 bases and J by 0 bases. CDR3 bases: TGTGCCAGCAACCGGGACAGGGGCTCCTACGAGCAGTACTTC. Its translation: CASNRDRGSYEQYF.

In this sample, this clone turned up many times. This sequence joins TRBV7-3 and TRBJ1-1; D perhaps matches TRBD1 (6 bases). Trimming took off 0 bases at V and 3 bases at J, with 11 bases between the two ends. This CDR3 region has 15 residues. Germline CDR1 and CDR2: SGHTA and FQGTGA. CDR3 bases: TGTGCCAGCAGCTTAACCGCGGGGGCGGACACTGAAGCTTTCTTT. Translating it yields CASSLTAGADTEAFF.

The chain combines TRBV4-1 with TRBJ2-5; tentative D call: TRBD1 (6 bases). Germline V CDR1 and CDR2: MGHRA, YSYEKL. The CDR3 is 16 residues long. The V end was cut by 0 bases, the J end by 7 bases, with 18 bases between. The CDR3 loop is CASSQDAQGTWWTQYF. The DNA for the CDR3 is TGCGCCAGCAGCCAAGATGCGCAGGGGACGTGGTGGACCCAGTACTTC.

This clone occurred a few times. The V gene is TRBV30, the J gene TRBJ2-3; D may correspond to TRBD1 or TRBD2 (6 bases each). Looked up from germline, CDR1 is GTSNPN and CDR2 is SVGIG (reference sequence). The CDR3 covers 14 residues. Trimming removed 5 bases from V and 4 bases from J, with 16 bases in between. The CDR3 nucleotides read TGTGCCTGGGCAAGGGGGGCCAGCGCAGATACGCAGTATTTT. This translates into CAWARGASADTQYF.

This clone has only a few counts. The gene calls are TRBV7-2 and TRBJ2-4; D is unclear. This CDR3 comprises 13 residues. Germline V gene data show CDR1 as SGHTA and CDR2 as FQGNSA. V lost 3 bases to trimming and J lost 5 bases, with 8 bases between them. CDR3 sequence reads: CASSLGHQNIQYF. In DNA, the CDR3 is TGTGCCAGCAGCTTGGGTCATCAAAACATTCAGTACTTC.

This clone was seen more than once but under ten times. The chain is built from TRBV7-9 and TRBJ2-1; 11 bases line up with TRBD2. Germline CDR1 and CDR2: SEHNR and FQNEAQ (reference sequence). The CDR3 totals 14 residues. V trimming: 3 bases; J trimming: 8 bases; junction bases outside the gene matches: 3. The CDR3 nucleotides are TGTGCCAGCAGCTTGGGACTAGCGGATCATGAGCAGTTCTTC. Translation: CASSLGLADHEQFF.

In regard to this clone: The same CDR3 is also encoded by other DNA sequences in this sample. The chain carries TRBV29-1 and TRBJ2-7, with 9 bases identical to TRBD1. The CDR3 length is 12 residues. Germline assignment: CDR1 SQVTM and CDR2 ANQGSEA. The V and J ends lost 6 bases and 2 bases, in that order; junction bases with no gene match: 2. CDR3 sequence (DNA): TGCAGCGTCCGACAGGGGGCCTACGAGCAGTACTTC. Amino acid sequence: CSVRQGAYEQYF.

A few counts support this clone. This chain connects TRBV18 to TRBJ2-4, with D tentatively TRBD1 or TRBD2 (6 bases each). There are 15 residues in the CDR3. Trimming removed 0 bases at V and 6 bases at J, with 12 bases between. In germline, CDR1 is KGHSH, CDR2 LQKENI. CDR3 protein: CASSPPGLRGNIQYF. Written as DNA, the CDR3 is TGTGCCAGCTCACCACCGGGACTCAGGGGAAACATTCAGTACTTC. The variable domain in full, completed from reference TRBV18 and TRBJ2-4, reads NAGVMQNPRHLVRRRGQEARLRCSPMKGHSHVYWYRQLPEEGLKFMVYLQKENIIDESGMPKERFSAEFPKEGPSILRIQQVVRGDSAAYFCASSPPGLRGNIQYFGAGTRLSVL.

The chain joins TRBV12-5 to TRBJ2-5, with D possibly called TRBD1 or TRBD2 (5 bases each). Per the germline V gene, CDR1 is LGHNT and CDR2 is FRNRAP. The CDR3 covers 12 residues. V shed 6 bases and J shed 7 bases, with 12 bases lying between them. The CDR3 loop is CASGGTPLTQYF. CDR3 nucleotides: TGTGCTAGTGGGGGGACCCCCTTGACCCAGTACTTC.

The CDR3 loop is CASSLSGGSNNEQFF. In DNA form, the CDR3 reads TGTGCCAGCAGCTTAAGCGGGGGATCAAACAATGAGCAGTTCTTC. The J gene is TRBJ2-1, the V gene TRBV7-9; 8 bases map to TRBD2. The CDR3 runs 15 residues. Germline CDR1 is SEHNR and CDR2 is FQNEAQ (reference sequence). J gave up 5 bases and V 2 bases, and 5 bases lay outside the gene matches. Filled out from reference TRBV7-9 and TRBJ2-1, the complete variable domain reads DTGVSQNPRHKITKRGQNVTFRCDPISEHNRLYWYRQTLGQGPEFLTYFQNEAQLEKSRLLSDRFSAERPKGSFSTLEIQRTEQGDSAMYLCASSLSGGSNNEQFFGPGTRLTVL.

J is TRBJ1-2 and V is TRBV9, with D perhaps matching TRBD1 (5 bases). Germline CDR1 and CDR2: SGDLS and YYNGEE. Trimming pared 4 bases from V and 5 bases from J, leaving 9 bases between. The CDR3 totals 12 residues. The chain's CDR3 is CASSRGGYGYTF. CDR3 nucleotides: TGTGCCAGCAGCAGGGGCGGGTATGGCTACACCTTC.

This clone appeared a few times. This chain connects TRBV2 to TRBJ2-1; 8 bases agree with TRBD2. Per the germline V gene, CDR1 is SNHLY and CDR2 is FYNNEI. The V and J ends lost 7 bases and 3 bases, in that order; junction bases with no gene match: 8. The CDR3 has 15 amino acids. The CDR3 DNA sequence: TGTGCCAGCACAGAGCGGGGGCCCAGCTACAATGAGCAGTTCTTC. It yields the protein CASTERGPSYNEQFF.

Written as DNA, the CDR3 is TGTGCCAGCAGCTCGACAGGGCCTAATGAAAAACTGTTTTTT. This gives the protein CASSSTGPNEKLFF. The chain is built from TRBV7-9 and TRBJ1-4; 7 positions agree with TRBD1. This CDR3 contains 14 residues. Germline V CDR1 and CDR2: SEHNR, FQNEAQ (reference sequence). The J segment lost 3 bases and the V segment lost 4 bases, leaving 2 bases of the junction unmatched.

This clone was seen a handful of times. V and J are TRBV7-8 and TRBJ1-2, with D possibly matching TRBD1 (5 bases). The V and J ends lost 0 bases and 13 bases respectively, with 15 bases between them. Germline CDR1 reads SGHVS; CDR2 reads FQNEAQ. The CDR3 is made up of 13 amino acids. The chain's CDR3 is CASSLALAQGGTF. The CDR3 region has the DNA TGTGCCAGCAGCTTAGCGTTGGCGCAGGGAGGCACCTTC.

The CDR3 DNA reads TGTGCCTGGACAGCTACTAATGAAAAACTGTTTTTT. Its translation is CAWTATNEKLFF. The rearrangement joins TRBV30 to TRBJ1-4; D not certain. The CDR3 is 12 amino acids. The germline V gene has CDR1 GTSNPN and CDR2 SVGIG (reference sequence). The germline V and J ends were trimmed by 4 bases and 2 bases, with 5 bases remaining between them.

This chain connects TRBV9 to TRBJ2-3; no clear D gene. Trimming cost V 5 bases and J 6 bases, with 10 bases left between them. The CDR3 is made up of 12 amino acids. From germline, CDR1 is SGDLS and CDR2 YYNGEE. The CDR3 DNA follows: TGTGCCAGCAGTCTCAACGAGGATACGCAGTATTTT. Translating it yields CASSLNEDTQYF.

The chain recombines TRBV5-1 with TRBJ1-4; D is ambiguous. Germline V lookup: CDR1 SGHRS, CDR2 YFSETQ. The ends were cut back, 2 bases at V and 7 bases at J, with 12 bases in the middle. The CDR3 has 14 residues. CDR3 in amino acids: CASSFSGVTEKLFF. CDR3 in DNA: TGCGCCAGCAGCTTCAGTGGGGTTACTGAAAAACTGTTTTTT.

Only a few counts were recorded for this clone. The V call is TRBV5-1, the J call TRBJ2-1; no firm D call. The CDR3 totals 13 residues. V lost 1 base and J 6 bases, leaving 8 bases between the germline ends. In germline, CDR1 is SGHRS, CDR2 YFSETQ. The CDR3 sequence: CASSLRDPNEQFF. In DNA form, the CDR3 reads TGCGCCAGCAGCTTGAGAGACCCCAATGAGCAGTTCTTC. The entire variable domain, with the rest obtained from reference TRBV5-1 and TRBJ2-1, is as follows: KAGVTQTPRYLIKTRGQQVTLSCSPISGHRSVSWYQQTPGQGLQFLFEYFSETQRNKGNFPGRFSGRQFSNSRSEMNVSTLELGDSALYLCASSLRDPNEQFFGPGTRLTVL.

This chain joins TRBV7-8 and TRBJ2-1; 7 positions agree with TRBD1. Germline V lookup: CDR1 SGHVS, CDR2 FQNEAQ. This CDR3 is 15 amino acids long. J gave up 5 bases and V 3 bases, and 7 bases lay outside the gene matches. CDR3 in DNA: TGTGCCAGCAGCTTCGCAGGGGGTATCCACAATGAGCAGTTCTTC. Its protein product is CASSFAGGIHNEQFF.